Detailed here is one T cell receptor beta chain. Its matching antigen is unknown. PCR used 60 Vbeta primers and 13 Jbeta primers. Method: immunoSEQ multiplex PCR; TCRdb's copy keeps in-frame clones and lacks some. In the table there are around 150,000 clones, around 75% of which are singletons. This sample stems from a study of cytomegalovirus exposure and HLA in healthy donors. Germline V gene data show CDR1 as SGHRS and CDR2 as YFSETQ. This CDR3 contains 14 residues. Trimming at V came to 5 bases and at J to 9 bases, leaving 6 bases not matched to a gene. Regarding the study as a whole: As immune exposure information, only CMV serostatus was available. Reports credit the classifier with highly specific, highly sensitive diagnosis of cytomegalovirus status. In vitro assays verified that three CMV-associated chains recognized CMV antigens specifically.

V gene TRBV5-1 combines with J gene TRBJ2-1; 12 bases align to TRBD1. The clonotype originates from a human donor in good health. Sequenced sample: PBMCs. The CDR3 DNA reads as TGCGCCAGCAGGGGGACAGGGGGCCCGGGTGAGCAGTTCTTC. It codes for CASRGTGGPGEQFF.